This T cell receptor beta chain was obtained from a study of prognosis after radiotherapy for stage I lung cancer (dated by TCRdb to about 2021). For the study in its entirety: Between April 2018 and January 2019, under 20 stage I NSCLC patients were enrolled in Nanjing, China. Enrolled patients comprised approximately 14 with newly diagnosed primary stage I lung tumors and about 5 with oligometastatic NSCLC after surgical resection of the primary tumor. All patients were considered medically inoperable, owing to comorbidities in 11 to 13 and refusal of surgery in seven or eight. The cohort was made up of under 15 men and more than 5 women, with a median age of around 78 years and an age range of about 50 to 84 years. On tumor histology, 11 to 13 patients had adenocarcinoma and several had squamous cell carcinoma. SBRT was given in 3 to 5 fractions with a biologically effective dose of at least 100 Gy, using image-guided IMRT or VMAT. SBRT was not combined with any concurrent therapy in any patient. After SBRT, distant metastases developed in about 20% of the 19 patients at a median of approximately seven months, while the remaining 15 patients had no significant progression. Peripheral blood TCR beta repertoires were profiled in stage I NSCLC patients before and after stereotactic body radiotherapy, and the repertoires were related to distant failure. A total of about 40 blood samples from roughly 20 patients were sequenced, with one sample obtained before and one obtained after SBRT for each patient.

The study at large found these results: All reported P values were unadjusted for multiple comparisons. Whether the expanded TCR clones were tumor-specific was not determined. A decrease in unique TCR clone counts was observed after SBRT (median approximately 10,000 before versus around 6,900 after; Wilcoxon paired P=0.011). Differences in TRBV and TRBJ usage frequencies by metastasis status were reportedly observed in two V genes at baseline and in roughly ten V and two J genes after SBRT. Post-SBRT Shannon entropy and its change from baseline were lower in patients who developed distant metastases; baseline Shannon entropy was not associated with metastases. Limitations of the study included a small cohort and short follow-up, and the study findings need independent validation.

A history of other malignancies or of prior chemotherapy or radiotherapy was absent in all patients, and node-negative disease was shown on CT and PET/CT in all patients. Roughly 6 milliliters of peripheral venous blood were drawn into EDTA tubes at each of two time points. Ficoll-Paque Plus density-gradient centrifugation was used to isolate PBMCs. Right after collection, samples were placed at -80 degrees C and kept there until analysis. V is pared back by 2 bases and J by 7 bases, with 6 bases lying between the germline termini. From the cysteine through the phenylalanine, the CDR3 covers 12 amino acids. CDR3 DNA is the only sequence kept; it has 36 bases, read in frame from the first base. Judged by its sample share, this clonotype qualifies as medium-sized (0.01 to 0.1%). Its antigen is still unknown. Base qualities are not provided; no much larger clone lies one nucleotide away. Two rounds of multiplex PCR were used to amplify the TCR beta CDR3 region from genomic DNA. The first PCR round used primers specific to each TRBV and TRBJ gene, and the primer sequences were filed in Chinese patent CN105087789A. Universal primers were used in the second PCR round. The Roche High Pure PCR Template Preparation Kit was used to extract genomic DNA from frozen PBMCs. The libraries underwent paired-end sequencing with 151 bp reads on an Illumina HiSeq 3000. As for the authors' bioinformatics: Raw reads lacking the multiplex PCR primer sequences were removed with CutAdapt. High-quality paired reads were merged into contigs with PEAR. TRB V, D and J gene segments were assigned to each contig with MiXCR by alignment to reference sequences. CDR3 sequences were clustered by base quality and sequence similarity to remove sequencing errors. Diversity was measured as Shannon entropy normalized by the natural log of productive TCR sequence number. One minus Shannon entropy divided by the natural log of the number of unique clonotypes was used as the definition of clonality. The Youden index of ROC curves was used to select progression-free survival cut-offs for repertoire metrics, and analyses were performed in R 3.5.3. Through fastp at Q25 and MiXCR, TCRdb rebuilt clones from the public reads, retaining in-frame beta chains. Rows are unified per CDR3 protein, each entry keeping the most common DNA and genes. The V and J calls, along with clone size, are taken from TCRdb and not from the paper's own processing. For this sample there are 30,000 to 35,000 distinct CDR3 sequences; about half appear just once. More than 15% of the sample is held by the ten biggest clonotypes.

This receptor chain uses TRBV12-3 or TRBV12-4 and TRBJ1-3, with the identity of the D gene unclear. The sequence derives from a donor older than 45 with non-small cell lung cancer. The source material was PBMCs, sampled before or after stereotactic body radiation therapy (not recorded which). The CDR3 region: CASSLLGNTIYF. The DNA sequence reads TGTGCCAGCAGTTTACTTGGGAACACCATATATTTT.